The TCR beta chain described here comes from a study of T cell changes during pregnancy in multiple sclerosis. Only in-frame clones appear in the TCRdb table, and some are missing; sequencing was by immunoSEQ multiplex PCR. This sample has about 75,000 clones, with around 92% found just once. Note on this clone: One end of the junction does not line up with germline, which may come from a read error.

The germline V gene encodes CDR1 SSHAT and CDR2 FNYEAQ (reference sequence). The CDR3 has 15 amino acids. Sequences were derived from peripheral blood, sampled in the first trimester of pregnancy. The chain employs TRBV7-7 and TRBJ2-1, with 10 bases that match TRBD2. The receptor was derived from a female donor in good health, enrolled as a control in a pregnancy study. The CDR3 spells CASSLTSGAYNEQFF. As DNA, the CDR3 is TGTGCTAGCAGCTTAACTAGCGGGGCCTACAATGAGCAGTTCTTC. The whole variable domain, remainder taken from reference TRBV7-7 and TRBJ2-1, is GAGVSQSPRYKVTKRGQDVTLRCDPISSHATLYWYQQALGQGPEFLTYFNYEAQPDKSGLPSDRFSAERPEGSISTLTIQRTEQRDSAMYRCASSLTSGAYNEQFFGPGTRLTVL.